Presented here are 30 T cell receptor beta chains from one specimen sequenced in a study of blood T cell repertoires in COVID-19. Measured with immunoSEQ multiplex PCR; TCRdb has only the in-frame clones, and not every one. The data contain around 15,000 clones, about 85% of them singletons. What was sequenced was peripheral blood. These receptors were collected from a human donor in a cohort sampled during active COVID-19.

CDR3 nucleotide sequence: TGCGCCAGCAGCCAAACTACTAGCGGAGCCTACAATGAGCAGTTCTTC. Encoded protein: CASSQTTSGAYNEQFF. The chain joins TRBV4-3 to TRBJ2-1, with TRBD2 matching over 8 bases. The CDR3 sequence is 16 residues long. V dropped 2 bases and J dropped 2; count of bases not matched to a gene: 5. Germline V gives CDR1 LGHNA, CDR2 YSLEER.

The CDR3 region is CASSLDSASKQFF. The DNA of the CDR3 is TGTGCCAGCAGCTTAGATAGCGCCTCGAAGCAGTTCTTC. The chain is built from TRBV11-3 and TRBJ2-1, with D tentatively TRBD2 (5 bases). V lost 0 bases and J lost 11, with 11 bases in between. This CDR3 has 13 residues. Germline V CDR1 and CDR2: SGHNT, YENEEA. Together with reference TRBV11-3 and TRBJ2-1, the CDR3 gives the full variable domain: EAGVVQSPRYKIIEKKQPVAFWCNPISGHNTLYWYLQNLGQGPELLIRYENEEAVDDSQLPKDRFSAERLKGVDSTLKIQPAELGDSAVYLCASSLDSASKQFFGPGTRLTVL.

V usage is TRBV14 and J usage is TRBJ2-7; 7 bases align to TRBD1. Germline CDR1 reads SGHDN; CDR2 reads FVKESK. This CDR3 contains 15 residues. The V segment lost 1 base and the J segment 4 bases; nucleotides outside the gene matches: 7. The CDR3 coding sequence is TGTGCCAGCAGCCAAGCTAGTACAGGGGCATACGAGCAGTACTTC. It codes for CASSQASTGAYEQYF. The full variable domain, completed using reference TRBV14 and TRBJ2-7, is EAGVTQFPSHSVIEKGQTVTLRCDPISGHDNLYWYRRVMGKEIKFLLHFVKESKQDESGMPNNRFLAERTGGTYSTLKVQPAELEDSGVYFCASSQASTGAYEQYFGPGTRLTVT.

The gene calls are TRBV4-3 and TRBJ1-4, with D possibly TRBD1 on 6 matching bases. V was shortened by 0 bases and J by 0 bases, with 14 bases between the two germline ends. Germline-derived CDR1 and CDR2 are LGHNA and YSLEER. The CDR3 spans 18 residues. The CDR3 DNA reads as TGCGCCAGCAGCCAAGATGGAAGGGGGTTCGCAACTAATGAAAAACTGTTTTTT. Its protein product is CASSQDGRGFATNEKLFF.

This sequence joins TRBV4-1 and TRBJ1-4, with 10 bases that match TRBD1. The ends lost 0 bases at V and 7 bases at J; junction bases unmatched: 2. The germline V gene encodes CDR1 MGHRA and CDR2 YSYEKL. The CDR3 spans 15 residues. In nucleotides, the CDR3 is TGCGCCAGCAGCCAAGAGGGGACAGGGGTTGAAAAACTGTTTTTT. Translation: CASSQEGTGVEKLFF.

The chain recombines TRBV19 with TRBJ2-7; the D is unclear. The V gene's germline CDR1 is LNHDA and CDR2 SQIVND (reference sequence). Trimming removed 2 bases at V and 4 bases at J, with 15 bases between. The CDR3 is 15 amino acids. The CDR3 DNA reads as TGTGCCAGTAGTATACTTTGGGCCAGTGGGTACGAGCAGTACTTC. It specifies CASSILWASGYEQYF.

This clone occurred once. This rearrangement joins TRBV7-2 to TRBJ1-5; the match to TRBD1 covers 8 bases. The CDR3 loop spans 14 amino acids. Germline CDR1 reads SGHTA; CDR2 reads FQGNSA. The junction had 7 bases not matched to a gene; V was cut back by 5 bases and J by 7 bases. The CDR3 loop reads CASSPYRGGQPQHF. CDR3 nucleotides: TGTGCCAGCAGCCCCTACAGGGGGGGGCAGCCCCAGCATTTT.

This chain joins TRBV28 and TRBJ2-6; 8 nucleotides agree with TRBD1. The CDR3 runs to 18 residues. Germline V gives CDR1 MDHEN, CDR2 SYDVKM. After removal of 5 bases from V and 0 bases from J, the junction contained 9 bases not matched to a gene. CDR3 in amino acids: CASSSTGQGYSGANVLTF. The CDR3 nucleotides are TGTGCCAGCAGTAGTACCGGACAGGGATACTCTGGGGCCAACGTCCTGACTTTC.

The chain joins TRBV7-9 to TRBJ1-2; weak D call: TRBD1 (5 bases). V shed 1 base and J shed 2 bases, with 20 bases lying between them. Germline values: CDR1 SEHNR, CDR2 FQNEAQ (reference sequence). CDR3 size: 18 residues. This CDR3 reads CASSLEGRLWGTNYGYTF. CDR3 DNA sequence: TGTGCCAGCAGCTTAGAAGGGCGTCTTTGGGGCACCAACTATGGCTACACCTTC.

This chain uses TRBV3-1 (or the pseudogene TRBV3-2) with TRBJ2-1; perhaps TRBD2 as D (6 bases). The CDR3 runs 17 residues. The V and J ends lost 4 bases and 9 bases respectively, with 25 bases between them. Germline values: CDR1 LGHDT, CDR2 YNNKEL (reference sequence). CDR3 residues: CASSPRIGTPATSEQFF. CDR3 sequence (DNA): TGTGCCAGCAGCCCTCGTATCGGGACTCCTGCGACCAGTGAGCAGTTCTTC.

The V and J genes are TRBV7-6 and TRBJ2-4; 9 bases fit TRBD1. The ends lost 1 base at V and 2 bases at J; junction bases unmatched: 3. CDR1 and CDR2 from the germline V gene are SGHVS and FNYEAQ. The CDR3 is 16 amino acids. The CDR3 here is CASSLETGGSKNIQYF. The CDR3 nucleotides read TGTGCCAGCAGCTTAGAGACAGGGGGTTCCAAAAACATTCAGTACTTC.

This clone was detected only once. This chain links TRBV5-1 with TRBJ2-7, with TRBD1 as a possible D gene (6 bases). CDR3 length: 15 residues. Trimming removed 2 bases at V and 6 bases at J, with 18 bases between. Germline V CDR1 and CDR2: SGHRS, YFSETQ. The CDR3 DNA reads TGCGCCAGCAGCTTCCTCCGACAGGAGCACTCCGAGCAGTACTTC. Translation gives CASSFLRQEHSEQYF.

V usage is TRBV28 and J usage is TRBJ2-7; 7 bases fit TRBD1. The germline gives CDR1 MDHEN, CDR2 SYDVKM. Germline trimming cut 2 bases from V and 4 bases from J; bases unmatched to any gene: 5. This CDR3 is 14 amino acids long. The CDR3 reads CASSLPGQSYEQYF. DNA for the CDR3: TGTGCCAGCAGTTTACCGGGACAGTCGTACGAGCAGTACTTC.

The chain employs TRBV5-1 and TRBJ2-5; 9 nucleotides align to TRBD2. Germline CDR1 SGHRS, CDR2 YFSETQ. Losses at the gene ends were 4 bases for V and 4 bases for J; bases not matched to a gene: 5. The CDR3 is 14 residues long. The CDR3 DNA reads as TGCGCCAGCAGCGGGAAGACTAGCGGAGAGACCCAGTACTTC. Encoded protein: CASSGKTSGETQYF. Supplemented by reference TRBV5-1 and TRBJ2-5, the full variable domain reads KAGVTQTPRYLIKTRGQQVTLSCSPISGHRSVSWYQQTPGQGLQFLFEYFSETQRNKGNFPGRFSGRQFSNSRSEMNVSTLELGDSALYLCASSGKTSGETQYFGPGTRLLVL.

The CDR3 loop is CATGLTPGVGGELFF. The CDR3, as DNA: TGTGCCACCGGCTTGACGCCAGGGGTTGGCGGGGAGCTGTTTTTT. The chain combines TRBV27 with TRBJ2-2, with TRBD1 as a possible D gene (6 bases). Germline CDR1 and CDR2: MNHEY and SMNVEV (reference sequence). V shed 10 bases and J shed 7 bases, with 22 bases lying between them. The CDR3 has 15 residues.

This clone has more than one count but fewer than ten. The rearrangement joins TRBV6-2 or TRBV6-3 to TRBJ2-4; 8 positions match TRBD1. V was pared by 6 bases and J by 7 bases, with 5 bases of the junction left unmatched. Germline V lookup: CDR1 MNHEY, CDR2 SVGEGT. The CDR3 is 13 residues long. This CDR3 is CASSKGTGNIQYF. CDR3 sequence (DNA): TGTGCCAGCAGCAAGGGGACAGGTAACATTCAGTACTTC.

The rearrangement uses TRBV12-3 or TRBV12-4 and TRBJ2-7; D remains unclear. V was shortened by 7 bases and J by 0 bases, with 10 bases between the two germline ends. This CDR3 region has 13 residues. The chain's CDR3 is CASTPRNSYEQYF. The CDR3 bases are TGTGCCAGCACCCCCCGTAACTCCTACGAGCAGTACTTC.

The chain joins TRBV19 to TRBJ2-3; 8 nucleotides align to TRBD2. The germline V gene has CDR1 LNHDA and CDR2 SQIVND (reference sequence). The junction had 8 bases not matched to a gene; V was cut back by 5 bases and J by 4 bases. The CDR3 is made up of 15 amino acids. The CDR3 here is CASSPGLGLADTQYF. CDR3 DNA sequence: TGTGCCAGTAGTCCGGGACTAGGATTGGCAGATACGCAGTATTTT. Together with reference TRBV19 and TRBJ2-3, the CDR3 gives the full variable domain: DGGITQSPKYLFRKEGQNVTLSCEQNLNHDAMYWYRQDPGQGLRLIYYSQIVNDFQKGDIAEGYSVSREKKESFPLTVTSAQKNPTAFYLCASSPGLGLADTQYFGPGTRLTVL.

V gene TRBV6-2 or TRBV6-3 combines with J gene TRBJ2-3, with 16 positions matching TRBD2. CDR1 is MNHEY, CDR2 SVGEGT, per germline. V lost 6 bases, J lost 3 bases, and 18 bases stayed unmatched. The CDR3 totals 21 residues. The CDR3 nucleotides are TGTGCCAGCAGCCCGCACCCGGGACTAGCGGGGGGGCGGGGTTGGACAGATACGCAGTATTTT. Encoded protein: CASSPHPGLAGGRGWTDTQYF.

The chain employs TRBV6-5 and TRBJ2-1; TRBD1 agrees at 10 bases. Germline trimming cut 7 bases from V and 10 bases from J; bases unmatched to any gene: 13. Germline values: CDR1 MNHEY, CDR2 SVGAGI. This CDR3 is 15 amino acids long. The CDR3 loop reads CASTPPGQGNREQFF. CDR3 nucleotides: TGTGCCAGCACCCCTCCGGGACAGGGGAATCGGGAGCAGTTCTTC.

The DNA of the CDR3 is TGCGCCAGCAGCTACAACGGGAGAAACCAAGAGACCCAGTACTTC. It encodes CASSYNGRNQETQYF. The V gene is TRBV5-1, the J gene TRBJ2-5; D is possibly TRBD2 (6 bases). Germline CDR1 SGHRS, CDR2 YFSETQ. Trimming cost V 3 bases and J 0 bases, with 12 bases left between them. The length of the CDR3 is 15 residues.

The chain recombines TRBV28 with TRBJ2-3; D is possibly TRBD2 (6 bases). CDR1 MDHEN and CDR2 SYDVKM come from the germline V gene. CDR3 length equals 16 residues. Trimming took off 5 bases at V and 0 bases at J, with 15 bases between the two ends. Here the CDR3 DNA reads TGTGCCAGCAGTACCTCAGCTAGCGTAAGCACAGATACGCAGTATTTT. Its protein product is CASSTSASVSTDTQYF.

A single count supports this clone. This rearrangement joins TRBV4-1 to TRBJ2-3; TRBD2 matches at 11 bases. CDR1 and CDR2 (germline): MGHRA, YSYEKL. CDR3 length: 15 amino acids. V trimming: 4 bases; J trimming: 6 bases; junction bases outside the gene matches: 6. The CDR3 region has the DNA TGCGCCAGCAGCCGGACTAGCGGGTTGGTGGATACGCAGTATTTT. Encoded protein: CASSRTSGLVDTQYF.

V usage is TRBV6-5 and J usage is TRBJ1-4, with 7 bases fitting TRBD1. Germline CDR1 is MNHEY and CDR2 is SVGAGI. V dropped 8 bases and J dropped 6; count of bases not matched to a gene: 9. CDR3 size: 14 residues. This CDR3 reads CASGRQGVYEKLFF. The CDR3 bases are TGTGCCAGCGGGAGACAGGGTGTTTATGAAAAACTGTTTTTT.

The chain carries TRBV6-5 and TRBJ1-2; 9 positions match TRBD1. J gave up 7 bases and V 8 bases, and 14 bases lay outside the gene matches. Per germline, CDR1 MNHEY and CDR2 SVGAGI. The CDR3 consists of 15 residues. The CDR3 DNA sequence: TGTGCCAGCCCTAGCCGAGGGACAGGGAGCTTTGGCTACACCTTC. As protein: CASPSRGTGSFGYTF.

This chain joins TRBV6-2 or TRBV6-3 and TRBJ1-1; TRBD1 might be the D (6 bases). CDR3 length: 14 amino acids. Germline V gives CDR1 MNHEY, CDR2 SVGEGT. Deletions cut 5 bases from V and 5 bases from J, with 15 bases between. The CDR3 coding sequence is TGTGCCAGCAGTCGGACAGTTGAGAGTACTGAAGCTTTCTTT. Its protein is CASSRTVESTEAFF.

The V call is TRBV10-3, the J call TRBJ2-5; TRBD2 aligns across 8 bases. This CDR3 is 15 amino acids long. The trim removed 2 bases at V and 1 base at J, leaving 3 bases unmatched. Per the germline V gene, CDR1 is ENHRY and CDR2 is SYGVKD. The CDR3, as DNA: TGTGCCATCAGTGAGACTAGCGGAGCCCAAGAGACCCAGTACTTC. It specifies CAISETSGAQETQYF.

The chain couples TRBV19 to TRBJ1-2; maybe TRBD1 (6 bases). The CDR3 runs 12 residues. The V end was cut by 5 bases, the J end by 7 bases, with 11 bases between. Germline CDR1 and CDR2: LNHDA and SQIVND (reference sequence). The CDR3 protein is CASSSGVPGYTF. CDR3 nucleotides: TGTGCCAGTAGTTCAGGGGTCCCTGGCTACACCTTC.

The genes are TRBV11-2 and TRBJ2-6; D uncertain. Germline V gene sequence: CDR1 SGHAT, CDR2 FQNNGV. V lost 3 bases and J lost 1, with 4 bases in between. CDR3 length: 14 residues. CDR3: CASSFSSGANVLTF. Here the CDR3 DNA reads TGTGCCAGCAGCTTCAGTTCTGGGGCCAACGTCCTGACTTTC. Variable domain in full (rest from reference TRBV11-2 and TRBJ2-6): EAGVAQSPRYKIIEKRQSVAFWCNPISGHATLYWYQQILGQGPKLLIQFQNNGVVDDSQLPKDRFSAERLKGVDSTLKIQPAKLEDSAVYLCASSFSSGANVLTFGAGSRLTVL.

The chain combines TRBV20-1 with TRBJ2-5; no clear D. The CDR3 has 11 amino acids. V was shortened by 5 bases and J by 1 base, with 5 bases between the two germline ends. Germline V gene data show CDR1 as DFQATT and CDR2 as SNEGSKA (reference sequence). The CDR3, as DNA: TGCAGTGCTCTAACCCAAGAGACCCAGTACTTC. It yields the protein CSALTQETQYF.